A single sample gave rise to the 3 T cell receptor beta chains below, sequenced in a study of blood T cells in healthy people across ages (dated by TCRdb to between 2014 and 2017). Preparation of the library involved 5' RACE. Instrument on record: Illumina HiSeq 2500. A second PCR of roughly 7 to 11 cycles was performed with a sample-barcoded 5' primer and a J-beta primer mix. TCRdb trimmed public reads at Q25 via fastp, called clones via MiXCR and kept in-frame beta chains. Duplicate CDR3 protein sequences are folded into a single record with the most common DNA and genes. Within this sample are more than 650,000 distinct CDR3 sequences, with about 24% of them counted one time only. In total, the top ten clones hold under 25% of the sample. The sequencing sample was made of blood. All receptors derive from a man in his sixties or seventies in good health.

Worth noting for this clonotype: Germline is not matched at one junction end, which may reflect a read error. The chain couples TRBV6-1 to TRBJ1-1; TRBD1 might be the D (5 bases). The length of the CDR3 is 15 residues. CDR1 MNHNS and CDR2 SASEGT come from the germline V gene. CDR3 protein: CASSVRAEGNAEAFF. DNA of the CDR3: TGTGCCAGCAGTGTGAGGGCGGAGGGGAACGCTGAAGCTTTCTTT.

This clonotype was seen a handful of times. The CDR3 nucleotides read TGTGCCAGCAGCTTAGATCCAGACAGGGCCGTGAACTATGGCTACACCTTC. Translated, it gives CASSLDPDRAVNYGYTF. V and J are TRBV11-2 and TRBJ1-2, with 7 bases matching TRBD1. This CDR3 region has 17 residues. CDR1 is SGHAT and CDR2 is FQNNGV in the germline V gene. V lost 0 bases and J lost 2; bases outside the gene matches: 9.

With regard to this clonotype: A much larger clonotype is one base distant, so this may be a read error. CDR3 sequence reads: CAISEPSGNRKNIRYF. CDR3 DNA sequence: TGTGCCATCAGTGAGCCTAGCGGGAATCGCAAAAACATTCGGTACTTC. The chain uses TRBV10-3 and TRBJ2-4, with TRBD2 matching over 9 bases. The germline gives CDR1 ENHRY, CDR2 SYGVKD. The CDR3 consists of 16 residues.